Presented here are 8 T cell receptor beta chains from one specimen sequenced in a study of blood T cell repertoires in COVID-19. Assay: immunoSEQ multiplex PCR; the TCRdb copy retains only in-frame clones and omits some. The repertoire holds more than 45,000 clones, with about 85% as singletons. Source material: peripheral blood. The receptors stem from a human donor in a cohort sampled during active COVID-19.

The chain combines TRBV19 with TRBJ2-2, with 7 bases identical to TRBD1. This CDR3 is built from 14 residues. V gave up 5 bases and J gave up 3 bases; unmatched junction bases: 3. The V gene's germline CDR1 is LNHDA and CDR2 SQIVND (reference sequence). CDR3 sequence: CASSGRGYTGELFF. DNA for the CDR3: TGTGCCAGTAGTGGCAGGGGGTACACCGGGGAGCTGTTTTTT.

This clone occurred once. V usage is TRBV11-2 and J usage is TRBJ1-1; no clear D gene. The CDR3 has 11 residues. V was shortened by 5 bases and J by 6 bases, with 7 bases between the two germline ends. From germline, CDR1 is SGHAT and CDR2 FQNNGV. The DNA of the CDR3 is TGTGCCAGCAGCAAAATATCTGAAGCTTTCTTT. Translated: CASSKISEAFF.

The rearrangement joins TRBV3-1 (or the pseudogene TRBV3-2) to TRBJ2-7; 8 nucleotides align to TRBD2. This CDR3 spans 14 amino acids. Unmatched junction bases numbered 2, after V lost 0 bases and J lost 4 bases. Germline V CDR1 and CDR2: LGHDT, YNNKEL (reference sequence). The CDR3, as DNA: TGTGCCAGCAGCCAAGAGGAGCGGGGGTACGAGCAGTACTTC. As protein: CASSQEERGYEQYF.

The rearrangement links TRBV7-2 to TRBJ1-6, with D tentatively TRBD1 (5 bases). Germline V CDR1 and CDR2: SGHTA, FQGNSA. This CDR3 has 14 amino acids. V shed 6 bases and J shed 6 bases, with 12 bases lying between them. The CDR3 here is CASRRQPTNSPLHF. In nucleotides, the CDR3 is TGTGCCAGCAGGAGACAGCCAACTAATTCACCCCTCCACTTT.

In DNA form, the CDR3 reads TGCGCCAGCAGCTTACAGGGAGGGCCTGAAGCTTTCTTT. This sequence encodes CASSLQGGPEAFF. The chain recombines TRBV5-1 with TRBJ1-1; weak D call: TRBD1 (6 bases). The CDR3 spans 13 residues. Trimming shortened V by 2 bases and J by 6 bases, and 11 bases separated the two germline ends. Germline CDR1 SGHRS, CDR2 YFSETQ. Based on the CDR3 plus reference TRBV5-1 and TRBJ1-1, the full variable domain is KAGVTQTPRYLIKTRGQQVTLSCSPISGHRSVSWYQQTPGQGLQFLFEYFSETQRNKGNFPGRFSGRQFSNSRSEMNVSTLELGDSALYLCASSLQGGPEAFFGQGTRLTVV.

The chain couples TRBV6-5 to TRBJ1-3; maybe TRBD1 (6 bases). The CDR3 totals 13 residues. Germline CDR1 is MNHEY and CDR2 is SVGAGI. The V and J ends lost 8 bases and 0 bases respectively, with 8 bases between them. The CDR3 DNA is TGTGCCAGCCAGGGGACCTCTGGAAACACCATATATTTT. Amino acid sequence: CASQGTSGNTIYF.

CDR3 DNA sequence: TGCGCCAGCAGTGAGAGGGGGACAGGGGCTCCCGAGCAGTACTTC. Its translation: CASSERGTGAPEQYF. The V call is TRBV10-2, the J call TRBJ2-7, with 10 nucleotides matching TRBD1. CDR3 length: 15 residues. Germline CDR1 reads WSHSY; CDR2 reads SAAADI. V was pared by 2 bases and J by 6 bases, with 7 bases of the junction left unmatched.

This chain joins TRBV23-1 and TRBJ1-5; perhaps TRBD1 as D (5 bases). Being an ORF, TRBV23-1 has a function that is uncertain. V gave up 3 bases and J gave up 3 bases, with 9 bases separating them. This CDR3 is built from 14 residues. Here the CDR3 reads CASSHRAPNQPQHF. In DNA form, the CDR3 reads TGCGCCAGCAGTCACAGGGCCCCCAATCAGCCCCAGCATTTT.